This record covers a single T cell receptor beta chain. Antigen: not known. The length of the CDR3 is 15 residues. Germline loops: CDR1 SGHTA, CDR2 FQGNSA. V dropped 5 bases and J dropped 2 bases, with 16 bases sitting between them. This entry is derived from a study of T cell responses to AZD1222 COVID-19 vaccine. Study-level points and caveats: Within unmutated variant regions lay the reported targets of nearly half of spike-specific TCRs.

Libraries were prepared by immunoSEQ multiplex PCR; TCRdb keeps only in-frame clonotypes and omits some of them. The top ten clones hold roughly 3% of a sample with 100,000 to 120,000 clones, approximately 90% of them seen once. The sequence derives from an adult in good health. The rearrangement uses TRBV7-2 and TRBJ2-7, with TRBD1 as a possible D gene (6 bases). Sequences were derived from peripheral blood, sampled on day 0 of MenACWY control vaccination. CDR3 DNA sequence: TGTGCCAGCAGCCTCTCCGGGACAACGACCTACGAGCAGTACTTC. Translating gives CASSLSGTTTYEQYF.